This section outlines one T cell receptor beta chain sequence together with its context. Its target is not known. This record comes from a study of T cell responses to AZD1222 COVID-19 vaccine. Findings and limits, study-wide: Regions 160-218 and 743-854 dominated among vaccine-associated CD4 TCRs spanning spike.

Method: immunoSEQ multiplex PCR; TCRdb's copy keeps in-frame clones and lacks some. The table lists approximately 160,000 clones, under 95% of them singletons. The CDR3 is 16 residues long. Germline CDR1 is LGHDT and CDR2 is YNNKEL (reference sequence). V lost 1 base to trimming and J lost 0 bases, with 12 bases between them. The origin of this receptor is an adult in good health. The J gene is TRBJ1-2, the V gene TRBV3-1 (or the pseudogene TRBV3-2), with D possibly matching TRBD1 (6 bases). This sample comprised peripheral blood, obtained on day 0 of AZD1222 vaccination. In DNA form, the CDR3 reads TGTGCCAGCAGCCAAGTGCGGGCAGGGGCTAACTATGGCTACACCTTC. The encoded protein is CASSQVRAGANYGYTF.